These 21 T cell receptor beta chains originate from one sample sequenced in a study of blood T cell repertoires in COVID-19. Assay used: immunoSEQ multiplex PCR; TCRdb lists only in-frame clones, some missing. This table has some 160,000 clones, less than 90% appearing once. The specimen was PBMCs or T cells enriched from blood (not recorded which). The receptors were sampled from a woman in her fifties or sixties who had recovered from COVID-19.

The gene calls are TRBV5-1 and TRBJ2-7; weak D call: TRBD1 (5 bases). V was shortened by 6 bases and J by 0 bases, with 10 bases between the two germline ends. CDR3 length: 13 residues. CDR1 and CDR2 from the germline V gene are SGHRS and YFSETQ. CDR3 in DNA: TGCGCCAGCAAGGCAGACAGCTCCTACGAGCAGTACTTC. Its translation is CASKADSSYEQYF. Combining the CDR3 with reference TRBV5-1 and TRBJ2-7 gives the whole variable domain KAGVTQTPRYLIKTRGQQVTLSCSPISGHRSVSWYQQTPGQGLQFLFEYFSETQRNKGNFPGRFSGRQFSNSRSEMNVSTLELGDSALYLCASKADSSYEQYFGPGTRLTVT.

The rearrangement uses TRBV6-5 and TRBJ1-3, with 7 bases matching TRBD1. Germline V gives CDR1 MNHEY, CDR2 SVGAGI. The CDR3 runs 13 residues. The ends lost 6 bases at V and 5 bases at J; junction bases unmatched: 4. The CDR3 here is CASRGTVRNTIYF. Here the CDR3 DNA reads TGTGCCAGCAGGGGGACAGTCCGAAACACCATATATTTT.

The chain couples TRBV7-9 to TRBJ1-3, with TRBD1 matching over 8 bases. V gave up 5 bases and J gave up 0 bases; unmatched junction bases: 6. Per the germline V gene, CDR1 is SEHNR and CDR2 is FQNEAQ (reference sequence). The CDR3 extends over 16 amino acids. This CDR3 reads CASSVRDRLSGNTIYF. CDR3 DNA: TGTGCCAGCAGCGTTCGGGACAGGCTCTCTGGAAACACCATATATTTT.

The chain carries TRBV11-3 and TRBJ2-1; 10 bases fit TRBD1. V gave up 2 bases and J gave up 8 bases; unmatched junction bases: 6. The CDR3 covers 15 residues. From germline, CDR1 is SGHNT and CDR2 YENEEA. CDR3 in amino acids: CASSLIGQGGDEQFF. The DNA of the CDR3 is TGTGCCAGCAGCTTAATAGGACAGGGGGGCGATGAGCAGTTCTTC.

The V call is TRBV2, the J call TRBJ1-1, with TRBD1 matching over 9 bases. V lost 7 bases, J lost 4 bases, and 4 bases stayed unmatched. The CDR3 loop spans 13 amino acids. Germline CDR1 reads SNHLY; CDR2 reads FYNNEI. In DNA form, the CDR3 reads TGTGCCAGCAACCGGGACAGGGTCACTGAAGCTTTCTTT. It yields the protein CASNRDRVTEAFF.

The rearrangement uses TRBV27 and TRBJ2-1; a possible D gene is TRBD1 (6 bases). Germline V gene lookup returns CDR1 MNHEY and CDR2 SMNVEV (reference sequence). This CDR3 region has 14 residues. Trimming removed 3 bases from V and 9 bases from J, with 15 bases in between. Here the CDR3 reads CASSFQGRSVEQFF. The CDR3 DNA is TGTGCCAGCAGTTTTCAGGGGCGATCCGTTGAGCAGTTCTTC.

The V gene is TRBV4-1, the J gene TRBJ2-7; TRBD2 agrees at 8 bases. This CDR3 region has 18 residues. With V trimmed by 0 bases and J by 2 bases, 12 bases remained unmatched. CDR1 MGHRA and CDR2 YSYEKL come from the germline V gene. The CDR3: CASSQDSLAGIATYEQYF. Here the CDR3 DNA reads TGCGCCAGCAGCCAAGATAGCCTAGCGGGTATCGCCACCTACGAGCAGTACTTC.

The V call is TRBV7-2, the J call TRBJ1-4, with D hard to call. Trimming took 1 base from V and 6 from J, leaving 12 bases between them. Germline V gives CDR1 SGHTA, CDR2 FQGNSA. This CDR3 region has 15 residues. The CDR3 DNA is TGTGCCAGCAGCTTAGGGCAGGCGAGGGATGAAAAACTGTTTTTT. It encodes CASSLGQARDEKLFF. The variable domain in full, with the rest retrieved from reference TRBV7-2 and TRBJ1-4, is GAGVSQSPSNKVTEKGKDVELRCDPISGHTALYWYRQSLGQGLEFLIYFQGNSAPDKSGLPSDRFSAERTGGSVSTLTIQRTQQEDSAVYLCASSLGQARDEKLFFGSGTQLSVL.

V usage is TRBV18 and J usage is TRBJ1-2; TRBD1 matches at 9 bases. The trim removed 3 bases at V and 3 bases at J, leaving 5 bases unmatched. CDR3 size: 15 residues. CDR1 KGHSH and CDR2 LQKENI come from the germline V gene. This CDR3 is CASSPWDRADYGYTF. Written as DNA, the CDR3 is TGTGCCAGCTCACCCTGGGACAGGGCCGACTATGGCTACACCTTC.

In its sample, this clone was seen a few times. The chain couples TRBV18 to TRBJ1-4, with 7 nucleotides matching TRBD1. Germline CDR1 and CDR2: KGHSH and LQKENI. There are 15 residues in the CDR3. Trimming at V came to 2 bases and at J to 0 bases, leaving 0 bases not matched to a gene. CDR3 amino acids: CASSPGTATNEKLFF. In DNA form, the CDR3 reads TGTGCCAGCTCACCAGGGACAGCAACTAATGAAAAACTGTTTTTT.

V is TRBV11-1 and J is TRBJ1-1; 11 nucleotides align to TRBD1. With V trimmed by 4 bases and J by 4 bases, 8 bases remained unmatched. CDR3 size: 16 residues. Germline CDR1 SGHAT, CDR2 FQDESV (reference sequence). This chain's CDR3 is CASSSAFGTGGTEAFF. DNA of the CDR3: TGTGCCAGCAGCTCGGCTTTTGGGACAGGGGGCACTGAAGCTTTCTTT.

This clone was observed at least ten times. At one end the junction does not follow the germline gene, possibly because of a read error. The V gene is TRBV2, the J gene TRBJ2-7; 7 positions match TRBD2. Germline V gene data show CDR1 as SNHLY and CDR2 as FYNNEI. The CDR3 has 11 amino acids. The CDR3 reads CASGGDYGQYF. The CDR3 DNA reads as TGTGCCAGCGGGGGGGATTACGGGCAGTACTTC.

Comment on this clone: Germline and junction disagree at one end, which may indicate a read error. This chain connects TRBV28 to TRBJ2-7; no definite D call. There are 13 residues in the CDR3. Germline V gives CDR1 MDHEN, CDR2 SYDVKM. CDR3 loop: CASSLRNSNEQYF. CDR3 bases: TGTGCCAGCAGTTTAAGAAACTCCAACGAGCAGTACTTC. The full variable domain, with the rest looked up from reference TRBV28 and TRBJ2-7, is DVKVTQSSRYLVKRTGEKVFLECVQDMDHENMFWYRQDPGLGLRLIYFSYDVKMKEKGDIPEGYSVSREKKERFSLILESASTNQTSMYLCASSLRNSNEQYFGPGTRLTVT.

The CDR3 sequence is CASSSGGQGAGNTIYF. The DNA for the CDR3 is TGTGCCAGCAGCTCCGGAGGACAGGGGGCTGGAAACACCATATATTTT. J is TRBJ1-3 and V is TRBV7-3; TRBD1 matches at 10 bases. The junction had 5 bases not matched to a gene; V was cut back by 4 bases and J by 2 bases. CDR3 length equals 16 residues. Germline CDR1 is SGHTA and CDR2 is FQGTGA.

This chain uses TRBV6-1 with TRBJ2-7; the match to TRBD2 covers 8 bases. After removal of 1 base from V and 1 base from J, the junction contained 6 bases not matched to a gene. The CDR3 runs to 16 residues. In germline, CDR1 is MNHNS, CDR2 SASEGT. The CDR3 DNA follows: TGTGCCAGCAGTGAAGATTTAGCGGGGATATCCTACGAGCAGTACTTC. Its translation is CASSEDLAGISYEQYF.

The CDR3: CASSQDRGRYEQYF. Here the CDR3 DNA reads TGTGCCAGCAGCCAAGACAGGGGGAGATACGAGCAGTACTTC. V and J are TRBV3-1 (or the pseudogene TRBV3-2) and TRBJ2-7; 7 nucleotides agree with TRBD1. The ends lost 0 bases at V and 4 bases at J; junction bases unmatched: 3. Germline CDR1 reads LGHDT; CDR2 reads YNNKEL (reference sequence). This CDR3 comprises 14 residues.

This clone came up a few times. The J gene is TRBJ1-5, the V gene TRBV19, with D perhaps matching TRBD1 (5 bases). Trimming stripped 3 bases from V and 0 bases from J, with 9 bases between. CDR1 and CDR2 (germline): LNHDA, SQIVND (reference sequence). The CDR3 runs to 15 residues. Here the CDR3 reads CASSIGGGSNQPQHF. Written as DNA, the CDR3 is TGTGCCAGTAGTATTGGGGGGGGTAGCAATCAGCCCCAGCATTTT.

Only one count was recorded for this clone. The chain has TRBV27 and TRBJ1-6; D may be TRBD1 (5 bases). V shed 3 bases and J shed 10 bases, with 13 bases lying between them. This CDR3 has 14 amino acids. The germline V gene encodes CDR1 MNHEY and CDR2 SMNVEV (reference sequence). CDR3 in DNA: TGTGCCAGCAGTTTGACGTCAGGGATCTCACCCCTCCACTTT. Translating it yields CASSLTSGISPLHF.

This chain uses TRBV7-2 with TRBJ1-1; 7 positions agree with TRBD1. The CDR3 runs 15 residues. Germline-derived CDR1 and CDR2 are SGHTA and FQGNSA. The V and J ends lost 5 bases and 1 base, in that order; junction bases with no gene match: 7. The CDR3: CASSPKGAKNTEAFF. The CDR3, as DNA: TGTGCCAGCAGCCCCAAGGGGGCTAAGAACACTGAAGCTTTCTTT.

The chain carries TRBV4-3 and TRBJ2-1, with TRBD2 matching over 10 bases. From germline, CDR1 is LGHNA and CDR2 YSLEER. CDR3 length equals 14 residues. V lost 1 base, J lost 8 bases, and 2 bases stayed unmatched. CDR3 residues: CASSQAGTSDEQFF. CDR3 nucleotide sequence: TGCGCCAGCAGCCAAGCCGGGACTAGCGATGAGCAGTTCTTC.

The chain has TRBV10-3 and TRBJ1-5; D ambiguous. Germline CDR1 reads ENHRY; CDR2 reads SYGVKD. The CDR3 is 13 residues long. The germline V and J ends were trimmed by 3 bases and 15 bases, with 18 bases remaining between them. The CDR3 bases are TGTGCCATCAGTGACGGGCGGGCCCTGGACCGGCATTTT. Translated: CAISDGRALDRHF.